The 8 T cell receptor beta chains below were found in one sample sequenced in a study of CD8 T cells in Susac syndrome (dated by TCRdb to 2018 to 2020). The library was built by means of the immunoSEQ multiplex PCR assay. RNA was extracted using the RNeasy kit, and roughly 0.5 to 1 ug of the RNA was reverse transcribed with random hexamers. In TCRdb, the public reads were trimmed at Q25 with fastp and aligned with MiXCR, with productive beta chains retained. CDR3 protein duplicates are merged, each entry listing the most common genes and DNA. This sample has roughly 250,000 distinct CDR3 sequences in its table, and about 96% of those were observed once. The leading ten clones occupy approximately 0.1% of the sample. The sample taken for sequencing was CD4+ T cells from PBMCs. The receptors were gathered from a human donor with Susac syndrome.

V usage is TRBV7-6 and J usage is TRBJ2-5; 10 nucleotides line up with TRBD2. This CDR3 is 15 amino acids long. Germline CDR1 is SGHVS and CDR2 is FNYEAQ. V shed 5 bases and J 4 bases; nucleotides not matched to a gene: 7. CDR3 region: CASSPDTSGAETQYF. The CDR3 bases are TGTGCCAGCAGCCCCGACACTAGCGGGGCAGAGACCCAGTACTTC.

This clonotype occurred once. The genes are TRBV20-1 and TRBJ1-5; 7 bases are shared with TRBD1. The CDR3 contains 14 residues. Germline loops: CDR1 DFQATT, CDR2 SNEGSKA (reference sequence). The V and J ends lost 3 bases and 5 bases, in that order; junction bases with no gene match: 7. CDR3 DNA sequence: TGCAGTGCTAGCAGAGGGGGCAGAGATCAGCCCCAGCATTTT. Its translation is CSASRGGRDQPQHF.

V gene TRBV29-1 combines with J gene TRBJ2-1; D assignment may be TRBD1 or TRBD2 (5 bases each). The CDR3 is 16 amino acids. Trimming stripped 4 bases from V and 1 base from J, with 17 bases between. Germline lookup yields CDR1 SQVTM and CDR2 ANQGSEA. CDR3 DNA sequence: TGCAGCGTTGGATGGGGCCCGAGGGCATCCTACAATGAGCAGTTCTTC. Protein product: CSVGWGPRASYNEQFF.

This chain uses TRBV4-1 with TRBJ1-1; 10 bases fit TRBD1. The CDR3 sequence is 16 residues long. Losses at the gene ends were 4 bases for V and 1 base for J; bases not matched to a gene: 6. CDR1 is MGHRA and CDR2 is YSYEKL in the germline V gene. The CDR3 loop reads CASSRMDRGENTEAFF. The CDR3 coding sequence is TGCGCCAGCAGCCGTATGGACAGGGGGGAGAACACTGAAGCTTTCTTT.

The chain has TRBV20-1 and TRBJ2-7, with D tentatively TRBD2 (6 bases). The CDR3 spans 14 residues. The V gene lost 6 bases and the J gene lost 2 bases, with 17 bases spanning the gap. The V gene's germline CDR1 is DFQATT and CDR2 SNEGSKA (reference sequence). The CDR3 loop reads CSARGGTSTYEQYF. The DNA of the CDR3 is TGCAGTGCCCGAGGAGGGACTTCCACCTACGAGCAGTACTTC.

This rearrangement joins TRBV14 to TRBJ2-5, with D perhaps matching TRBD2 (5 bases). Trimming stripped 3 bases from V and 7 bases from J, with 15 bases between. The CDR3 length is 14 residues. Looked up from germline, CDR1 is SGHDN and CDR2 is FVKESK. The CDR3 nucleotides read TGTGCCAGCAGCCAGGACTCCCCCGGATGGACCCAGTACTTC. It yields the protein CASSQDSPGWTQYF. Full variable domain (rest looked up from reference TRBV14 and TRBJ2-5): EAGVTQFPSHSVIEKGQTVTLRCDPISGHDNLYWYRRVMGKEIKFLLHFVKESKQDESGMPNNRFLAERTGGTYSTLKVQPAELEDSGVYFCASSQDSPGWTQYFGPGTRLLVL.

The CDR3: CASSQVIIRGIGDTGELFF. The DNA of the CDR3 is TGTGCCAGCAGCCAAGTCATCATAAGGGGAATTGGCGACACCGGGGAGCTGTTTTTT. The V and J genes are TRBV3-1 and TRBJ2-2, with D maybe TRBD1 (5 bases). The length of the CDR3 is 19 residues. Germline V gives CDR1 LGHDT, CDR2 YNNKEL (reference sequence). V lost 1 base and J 3 bases, leaving 21 bases between the germline ends.

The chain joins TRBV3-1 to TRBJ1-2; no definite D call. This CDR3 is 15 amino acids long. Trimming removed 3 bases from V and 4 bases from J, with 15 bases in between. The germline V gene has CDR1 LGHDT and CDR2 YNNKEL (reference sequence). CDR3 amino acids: CASSQTASGGYGYTF. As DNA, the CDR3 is TGTGCCAGCAGCCAGACCGCAAGTGGCGGCTATGGCTACACCTTC.